Here is one T cell receptor (beta chain) with its context. These data originate in a study of blood T cell repertoires in COVID-19. Overall study context: Samples representing acute and convalescent COVID-19 were sourced from the United States, Italy and Spain.

Per the authors' pipeline: Estimated nucleated cell counts came from reference gene primer amplification. Method: immunoSEQ multiplex PCR; TCRdb's copy keeps in-frame clones and lacks some. V and J calls and clone size are given by that table; D and trimming were obtained from the DNA. The repertoire holds roughly 300,000 clones, with roughly 90% as singletons. Germline V gives CDR1 SGHRS, CDR2 YFSETQ. The CDR3 length is 16 residues. Trimming took 3 bases from V and 6 from J; bases not matched to a gene: 11. The origin of this receptor is a man between 18 and 29 years old with active or convalescent COVID-19. The sequenced sample consisted of peripheral blood. The chain joins TRBV5-1 to TRBJ2-2, with 7 nucleotides matching TRBD2. CDR3 in DNA: TGCGCCAGCAGCTATAAATCTCGGGGGGACTCCGGGGAGCTGTTTTTT. Amino acid sequence: CASSYKSRGDSGELFF.